The next 23 T cell receptor beta chains were all read from a single sample in a study of cytomegalovirus exposure and HLA in healthy donors. PCR involved 60 Vbeta and 13 Jbeta primers. Some clones are missing from TCRdb's copy, which holds only in-frame ones; the method was immunoSEQ multiplex PCR. The sample yields fewer than 250,000 clones, approximately 78% seen once. The sample comprised PBMCs. Source of these receptors: a male donor in good health and CMV-seronegative.

This chain links TRBV2 with TRBJ2-1, with 8 bases matching TRBD1. The CDR3 runs to 14 residues. Germline V CDR1 and CDR2: SNHLY, FYNNEI. V shed 9 bases and J 5 bases; nucleotides not matched to a gene: 9. The CDR3 loop is CARDKTGAHNEQFF. CDR3 nucleotides: TGTGCCAGGGATAAGACAGGGGCACACAATGAGCAGTTCTTC. The complete variable domain, with remaining parts taken from reference TRBV2 and TRBJ2-1, reads EPEVTQTPSHQVTQMGQEVILRCVPISNHLYFYWYRQILGQKVEFLVSFYNNEISEKSEIFDDQFSVERPDGSNFTLKIRSTKLEDSAMYFCARDKTGAHNEQFFGPGTRLTVL.

The chain uses TRBV20-1 and TRBJ1-1; D may be TRBD1 (6 bases). CDR1 and CDR2 (germline): DFQATT, SNEGSKA (reference sequence). Trimming took off 2 bases at V and 8 bases at J, with 6 bases between the two ends. This CDR3 is 10 amino acids long. CDR3 protein: CSARQGEAFF. The CDR3 DNA reads TGCAGTGCTAGACAGGGGGAAGCTTTCTTT.

V and J are TRBV5-1 and TRBJ2-3, with a possible D match to TRBD1 (5 bases). Trimming removed 0 bases from V and 7 bases from J, with 12 bases in between. CDR3 length: 14 amino acids. Germline CDR1 and CDR2: SGHRS and YFSETQ. The CDR3 reads CASSLDGRVNTQYF. CDR3 sequence (DNA): TGCGCCAGCAGCTTGGACGGCAGGGTAAATACGCAGTATTTT.

This chain connects TRBV4-1 to TRBJ2-7; weak D call: TRBD2 (6 bases). V was cut by 1 base and J by 2 bases, with 12 bases left in between. The CDR3 runs 15 residues. The germline gives CDR1 MGHRA, CDR2 YSYEKL. In DNA form, the CDR3 reads TGCGCCAGCAGCCAAGGTTCTAGCGTCCCCTACGAGCAGTACTTC. Its translation: CASSQGSSVPYEQYF.

The rearrangement links TRBV19 to TRBJ2-5; a possible D gene is TRBD2 (7 bases). Between the trimmed V and J ends, which lost 7 bases and 4 bases, there was a span of 22 bases. The CDR3 covers 16 residues. Looked up from germline, CDR1 is LNHDA and CDR2 is SQIVND (reference sequence). CDR3 nucleotide sequence: TGTGCCAGTACCCAAGGGGGGGGAGGGGGGCCAGAGACCCAGTACTTC. It yields the protein CASTQGGGGGPETQYF.

This clone has more than one count but fewer than ten. V is TRBV4-1 and J is TRBJ2-4, with 13 positions matching TRBD2. This CDR3 is built from 20 residues. CDR1 and CDR2 from the germline V gene are MGHRA and YSYEKL. Trimming removed 0 bases from V and 2 bases from J; junction bases left unmatched: 10. For the CDR3, the DNA is TGCGCCAGCAGCCAAGACGGCACTAGCGGGAGGGCGTTGACCAAAAACATTCAGTACTTC. Amino acids: CASSQDGTSGRALTKNIQYF.

This clone was seen once. CDR3 loop: CASGAGGRETQYF. As DNA, the CDR3 is TGCGCCAGCGGCGCGGGAGGGCGAGAGACCCAGTACTTC. The chain combines TRBV10-2 with TRBJ2-5; 9 positions match TRBD2. The V and J ends lost 8 bases and 4 bases, in that order; junction bases with no gene match: 5. Germline-derived CDR1 and CDR2 are WSHSY and SAAADI. The CDR3 loop spans 13 amino acids.

V is TRBV5-5 and J is TRBJ2-6; no firm D call. Germline V lookup: CDR1 SGHKS, CDR2 YYEKEE (reference sequence). The V gene lost 4 bases and the J gene lost 4 bases, with 12 bases spanning the gap. This CDR3 comprises 15 residues. The CDR3 region is CASSPLMGGANVLTF. The CDR3 DNA sequence: TGTGCCAGCAGCCCCTTAATGGGCGGGGCCAACGTCCTGACTTTC.

The J gene is TRBJ1-1, the V gene TRBV6-5; TRBD1 might be the D (5 bases). The germline gives CDR1 MNHEY, CDR2 SVGAGI. The CDR3 sequence is 14 residues long. The V gene lost 6 bases and the J gene lost 3 bases, with 14 bases spanning the gap. For the CDR3, the DNA is TGTGCCAGCAGCCGTGGGGGGGAGTACACTGAAGCTTTCTTT. It is translated as CASSRGGEYTEAFF.

The chain recombines TRBV5-4 with TRBJ2-7, with unresolved D. V was clipped by 3 bases and J by 0 bases, with 4 bases between them. There are 12 residues in the CDR3. Germline CDR1 reads SGHNT; CDR2 reads YYREEE (reference sequence). The CDR3 region has the DNA TGTGCCAGCAGCTCCAGCTCCTACGAGCAGTACTTC. This gives the protein CASSSSSYEQYF.

The chain recombines TRBV30 with TRBJ2-1; D might be TRBD1 (7 bases). The length of the CDR3 is 14 residues. The V and J ends lost 3 bases and 1 base respectively, with 10 bases between them. Germline V gene sequence: CDR1 GTSNPN, CDR2 SVGIG (reference sequence). CDR3 loop: CAWRGGQSYNEQFF. CDR3 DNA sequence: TGTGCCTGGAGGGGGGGACAGTCCTACAATGAGCAGTTCTTC.

The CDR3 DNA reads TGTGCCAGCAGGACGGGCCCAGGGGCCACCTACGAGCAGTACTTC. It specifies CASRTGPGATYEQYF. The J gene is TRBJ2-5, the V gene TRBV28, with D maybe TRBD1 (6 bases). The J call is uncertain, as TRBJ2-7 better fits the DNA end. The CDR3 runs to 15 residues. From germline, CDR1 is MDHEN and CDR2 SYDVKM.

The chain recombines TRBV5-1 with TRBJ2-7, with no clear D. The germline CDR1 and CDR2 sequences are SGHRS and YFSETQ. The CDR3 length is 13 residues. Trimming cost V 0 bases and J 3 bases, with 7 bases left between them. The CDR3 DNA sequence: TGCGCCAGCAGCTTGGCGTCACTCTACGAGCAGTACTTC. It yields the protein CASSLASLYEQYF.

The chain is built from TRBV2 and TRBJ1-1; D not resolved. V was trimmed by 0 bases and J by 4 bases, leaving 9 bases between them. Germline-derived CDR1 and CDR2 are SNHLY and FYNNEI. The CDR3 runs to 14 residues. The CDR3 spells CASSEALGVTEAFF. In DNA form, the CDR3 reads TGTGCCAGCAGTGAAGCGCTCGGGGTCACTGAAGCTTTCTTT.

The CDR3 DNA sequence: TGCAGCGTTGAAGGCGGGCCTAATGAAAAACTGTTTTTT. It translates to CSVEGGPNEKLFF. The chain employs TRBV29-1 and TRBJ1-4; D is undetermined. CDR3 length: 13 residues. V was pared by 1 base and J by 3 bases, with 6 bases between. Germline V gives CDR1 SQVTM, CDR2 ANQGSEA.

This clone was counted a single time. The chain couples TRBV19 to TRBJ1-5; D gene uncertain. V was cut by 3 bases and J by 4 bases, with 13 bases left in between. Per the germline V gene, CDR1 is LNHDA and CDR2 is SQIVND (reference sequence). The CDR3 runs to 15 residues. In nucleotides, the CDR3 is TGTGCCAGTAGTATTGGAGGGCTCGGGAATCAGCCCCAGCATTTT. Residues: CASSIGGLGNQPQHF.

The chain is built from TRBV10-3 and TRBJ1-1, with a tentative D call TRBD1 (5 bases). V gave up 6 bases and J gave up 0 bases, with 8 bases separating them. This CDR3 has 13 residues. Germline assignment: CDR1 ENHRY and CDR2 SYGVKD. CDR3 sequence (DNA): TGTGCCATCAGGCAGGGCATGAACACTGAAGCTTTCTTT. Protein: CAIRQGMNTEAFF.

As to this clone: Compared with germline, one end of the junction differs, possibly owing to a read error. This chain joins TRBV7-9 and TRBJ2-7; D unclear. Germline assignment: CDR1 SEHNR and CDR2 FQNEAQ (reference sequence). This CDR3 has 14 amino acids. CDR3: CSSKSLTASYEQYF. CDR3 coding DNA: TGTTCCAGCAAATCCCTAACTGCATCCTACGAGCAGTACTTC. Drawing the rest from reference TRBV7-9 and TRBJ2-7, the complete variable domain is DTGVSQNPRHKITKRGQNVTFRCDPISEHNRLYWYRQTLGQGPEFLTYFQNEAQLEKSRLLSDRFSAERPKGSFSTLEIQRTEQGDSAMYLCSSKSLTASYEQYFGPGTRLTVT.

The chain employs TRBV7-6 and TRBJ2-7; D gene unclear. Germline assignment: CDR1 SGHVS and CDR2 FNYEAQ. There are 16 residues in the CDR3. V was clipped by 2 bases and J by 1 base, with 15 bases between them. The CDR3 loop reads CASSLFSVAVSYEQYF. The CDR3 nucleotides are TGTGCCAGCAGCTTATTCAGTGTGGCGGTATCCTACGAGCAGTACTTC.

The rearrangement joins TRBV25-1 to TRBJ1-2, with 7 bases identical to TRBD1. CDR1 and CDR2 from the germline V gene are MGHDK and SYGVNS. The V and J ends lost 5 bases and 9 bases, in that order; junction bases with no gene match: 6. This CDR3 has 12 residues. This chain's CDR3 is CASSMTGRRYTF. The CDR3 DNA sequence: TGTGCCAGCAGTATGACAGGGAGGCGCTACACCTTC.

This chain uses TRBV9 with TRBJ2-3, with 7 positions matching TRBD1. The length of the CDR3 is 14 residues. Germline V gives CDR1 SGDLS, CDR2 YYNGEE. V dropped 0 bases and J dropped 6; count of bases not matched to a gene: 4. CDR3 sequence: CASSVEGAYDTQYF. Here the CDR3 DNA reads TGTGCCAGCAGCGTAGAGGGGGCTTATGATACGCAGTATTTT.

V and J are TRBV18 and TRBJ2-2; 12 bases match TRBD2. From germline, CDR1 is KGHSH and CDR2 LQKENI. CDR3 length: 17 amino acids. With V trimmed by 3 bases and J by 4 bases, 6 bases remained unmatched. In DNA, the CDR3 is TGTGCCAGCTCACCGACTAGCGGGAGAGGAAGCACCGGGGAGCTGTTTTTT. Its translation is CASSPTSGRGSTGELFF.

This clone was found once. This chain's CDR3 is CATSRDPIQETQYF. CDR3 nucleotide sequence: TGTGCCACCAGCAGAGACCCCATCCAAGAGACCCAGTACTTC. The rearrangement links TRBV15 to TRBJ2-5, with D unresolved. The CDR3 consists of 14 residues. CDR1 and CDR2 (germline): LNHNV, YYDKDF (reference sequence). V lost 0 bases and J 1 base, leaving 6 bases between the germline ends.